Listed below are T cell receptor beta chains from one sample, sequenced in a study of cytomegalovirus exposure and HLA in healthy donors. Clones were sequenced by immunoSEQ multiplex PCR, and TCRdb holds only the in-frame ones, with some missing. Recorded for this sample: approximately 46,000 clones. Sequencing used PBMCs. The receptors were sampled from a male donor in good health and CMV-seronegative. Both conserved end residues are part of each CDR3. Each record gives: V gene, J gene, CDR3 protein.

TRBV5-4	TRBJ2-7	CASSPGLAVEQYF
TRBV5-1	TRBJ2-3	CASLGGSGSADTQYF
TRBV7-2	TRBJ1-4	CASSLSGSNEKLFF
TRBV2	TRBJ2-7	CASRDLGTSGGRVSYEQYF
TRBV2	TRBJ2-7	CASTGDRVREQYF
TRBV4-3	TRBJ2-7	CASSQGTGDAYEQYF
TRBV18	TRBJ1-2	CASSARDRGYGYTF
TRBV30	TRBJ2-7	CAWSGTGEEQYF
TRBV11-2	TRBJ2-2	CASSLDRGLAGVSVTGELFF
TRBV4-1	TRBJ1-4	CASSQAGEGEKLFF
TRBV28	TRBJ1-2	CASSLTPSNYGYTF
TRBV19	TRBJ2-7	CASSPFGGLEDEQYF
TRBV13	TRBJ2-2	CASSFRATGGFRELFF
TRBV10-3	TRBJ2-3	CAIGREGGDTQYF
TRBV10-3	TRBJ2-1	CAISEAHEASGSNQFF
TRBV19	TRBJ1-2	CASSEQANYGYTF
TRBV28	TRBJ1-1	CASRPPGQRNTEAFF
TRBV29-1	TRBJ2-7	CSGWWTEREQYF
TRBV30	TRBJ1-6	CAWIGDRGRGDSPLHF
TRBV25-1	TRBJ2-3	CASSEPPPAGVDTQYF
TRBV4-1	TRBJ2-7	CASSQPTSGSYEQYF
TRBV28	TRBJ2-3	CASSFSGKSTDTQYF
TRBV6-5	TRBJ2-3	CASRDDRAITDTQYF
TRBV18	TRBJ2-3	CASSPLSGSLTDTQYF
TRBV5-1	TRBJ2-5	CASSGGEETQYF
TRBV28	TRBJ1-1	CASSLHSREGAFF
TRBV6-4	TRBJ2-3	CASSDTGLSTDTQYF
TRBV5-1	TRBJ2-3	CASSRGGQSTDTQYF
TRBV10-3	TRBJ2-3	CAISFGRDSDTQYF
TRBV28	TRBJ1-4	CASSGTVNEKLFF
TRBV11-2	TRBJ2-3	CASSINLARPTDTQYF
TRBV7-6	TRBJ2-7	CASSSRLGMRQYF
TRBV28	TRBJ2-6	CASSQPGVAGANVLTF
TRBV6-1	TRBJ2-7	CASSEDFPNPYEQYF
TRBV4-2	TRBJ2-7	CASSRGSGEAGEQYF
TRBV4-2	TRBJ2-7	CASSQAAGTGAYEQYF
TRBV28	TRBJ2-7	CASSLILAGDSYEQYF
TRBV14	TRBJ2-1	CASSQDAGTSGTNEQFF
TRBV5-1	TRBJ2-1	CASSFWYSGGNEQFF
TRBV30	TRBJ1-5	CAWSPSPNQPQHF
TRBV7-9	TRBJ2-7	CASSFPGDEQYF
TRBV5-1	TRBJ2-1	CASSLGTSGSGYNEQFF
TRBV25-1	TRBJ2-7	CASNPDRGFAEQYF
TRBV14	TRBJ1-1	CASSQDRQGTEAFF
TRBV11-2	TRBJ2-5	CASSFPGGQYF
TRBV10-2	TRBJ2-5	CASSAGTGRQETQYF
TRBV6-1	TRBJ2-1	CASSALQGATAYNEQFF
TRBV9	TRBJ1-2	CASSVEDSVVYGYTF
TRBV4-1	TRBJ2-5	CASSQELRLADPQETQYF
TRBV7-9	TRBJ2-5	CASSLGQPQETQYF
TRBV30	TRBJ2-5	CAWTKGWGAIQETQYF
TRBV5-6	TRBJ1-3	CASSSRYGNTIYF
TRBV4-1	TRBJ2-2	CASSPGQLAGSWDTGELFF
TRBV7-8	TRBJ2-7	CASSLGQAREQYF
TRBV28	TRBJ1-2	CATTSQAAGGYTF
TRBV29-1	TRBJ2-5	CSASGLGEETQYF
TRBV5-1	TRBJ1-5	CASSRQGGEPQHF
TRBV29-1	TRBJ2-1	CSVEIGLAGYNEQFF
TRBV11-2	TRBJ1-5	CASSLGGVREQPQHF
TRBV27	TRBJ2-1	CASSSGLADTYNEQFF